This T cell receptor beta chain was found in a study of blood T cell repertoires in COVID-19. Whole-study context: The study drew acute and convalescent COVID-19 samples from the United States, Italy and Spain. The analysed material was cDNA or gDNA that came from T cells, B-cell-depleted T cells, or PBMCs.

Assay used: immunoSEQ multiplex PCR; TCRdb lists only in-frame clones, some missing. The profile shows roughly 300,000 clones, 88% of them singletons. Source material: peripheral blood. The TCR comes from a man aged 18 to 30 with active or convalescent COVID-19.

The CDR3 spells CASSAPGGLLDEQFF. Here the CDR3 DNA reads TGTGCCAGCAGCGCACCGGGAGGCTTATTGGATGAGCAGTTCTTC. The chain combines TRBV9 with TRBJ2-1, with 7 bases that match TRBD2. The CDR3 length is 15 residues. Trimming took 3 bases from V and 8 from J; bases not matched to a gene: 11. Germline V CDR1 and CDR2: SGDLS, YYNGEE.